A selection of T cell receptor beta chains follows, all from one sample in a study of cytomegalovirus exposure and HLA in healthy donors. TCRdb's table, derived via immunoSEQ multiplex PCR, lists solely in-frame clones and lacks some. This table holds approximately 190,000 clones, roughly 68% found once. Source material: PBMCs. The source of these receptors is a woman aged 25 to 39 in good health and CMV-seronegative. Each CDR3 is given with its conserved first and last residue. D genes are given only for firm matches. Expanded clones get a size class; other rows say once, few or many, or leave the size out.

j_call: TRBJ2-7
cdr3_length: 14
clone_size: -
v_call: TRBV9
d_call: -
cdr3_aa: CASSVGGPTYEQYF
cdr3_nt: TGTGCCAGCAGCGTAGGAGGGCCTACCTACGAGCAGTACTTC

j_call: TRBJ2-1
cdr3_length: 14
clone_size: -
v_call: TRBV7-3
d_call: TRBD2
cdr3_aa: CASSSSGRDNEQFF
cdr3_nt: TGTGCCAGCAGCTCTAGCGGGAGGGACAATGAGCAGTTCTTC

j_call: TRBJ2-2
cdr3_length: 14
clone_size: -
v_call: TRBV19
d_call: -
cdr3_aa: CASSGQGTAGELFF
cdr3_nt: TGTGCCAGTAGTGGCCAGGGGACCGCCGGGGAGCTGTTTTTT

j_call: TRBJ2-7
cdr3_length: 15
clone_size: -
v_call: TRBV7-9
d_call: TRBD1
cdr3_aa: CASSLGQGAIYEQYF
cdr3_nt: TGTGCCAGCAGCTTAGGGCAGGGGGCGATCTACGAGCAGTACTTC

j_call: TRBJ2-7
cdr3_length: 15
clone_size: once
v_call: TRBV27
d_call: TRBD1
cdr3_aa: CASSPYPTGAYEQYF
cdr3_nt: TGTGCCAGCAGTCCGTATCCGACAGGGGCCTACGAGCAGTACTTC

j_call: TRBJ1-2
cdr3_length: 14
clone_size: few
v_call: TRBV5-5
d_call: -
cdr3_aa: CASSLVGDSHGYTF
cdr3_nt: TGTGCCAGCAGCTTGGTCGGGGATTCCCATGGCTACACCTTC

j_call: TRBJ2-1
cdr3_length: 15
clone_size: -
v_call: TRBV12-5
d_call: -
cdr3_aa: CASGLWGGPGNEQFF
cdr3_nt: TGTGCTAGTGGTTTGTGGGGGGGGCCCGGCAATGAGCAGTTCTTC

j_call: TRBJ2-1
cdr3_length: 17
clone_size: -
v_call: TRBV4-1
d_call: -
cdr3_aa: CASRQIGQRKSYNEQFF
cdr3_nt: TGCGCCAGCAGGCAAATCGGACAGAGGAAGTCCTACAATGAGCAGTTCTTC

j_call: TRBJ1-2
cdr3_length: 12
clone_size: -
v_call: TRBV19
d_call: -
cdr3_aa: CASSAGAGGYTF
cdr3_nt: TGTGCCAGTAGTGCGGGGGCCGGGGGCTACACCTTC

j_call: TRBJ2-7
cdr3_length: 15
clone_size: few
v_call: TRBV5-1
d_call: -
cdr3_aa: CASSPRGGRNYEQYF
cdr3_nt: TGCGCCAGCAGCCCCCGTGGGGGCCGTAACTACGAGCAGTACTTC

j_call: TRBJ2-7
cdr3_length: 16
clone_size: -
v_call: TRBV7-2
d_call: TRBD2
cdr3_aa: CASSLAGTSGSYEQYF
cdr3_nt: TGTGCCAGCAGCTTAGCTGGGACTAGCGGGTCCTACGAGCAGTACTTC

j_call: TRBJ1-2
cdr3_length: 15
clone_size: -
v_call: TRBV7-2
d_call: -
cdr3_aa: CASSLAVGEGYGYTF
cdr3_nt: TGTGCCAGCAGCTTAGCGGTAGGGGAAGGCTATGGCTACACCTTC

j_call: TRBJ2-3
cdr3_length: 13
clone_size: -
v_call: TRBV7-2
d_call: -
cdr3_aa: CASSAPSSDTQYF
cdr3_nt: TGTGCCAGCAGCGCCCCTAGTTCGGATACGCAGTATTTT

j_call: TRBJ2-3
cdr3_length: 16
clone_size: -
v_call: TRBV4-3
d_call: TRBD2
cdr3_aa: CASSSRPGLAGDTQYF
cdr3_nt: TGCGCCAGCAGCTCCCGGCCGGGACTAGCGGGTGATACGCAGTATTTT

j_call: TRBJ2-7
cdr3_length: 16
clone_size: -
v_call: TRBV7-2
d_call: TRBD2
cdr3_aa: CASSLVGTSGSYEQYF
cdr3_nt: TGTGCCAGCAGCTTAGTTGGGACTAGCGGGAGTTACGAGCAGTACTTC

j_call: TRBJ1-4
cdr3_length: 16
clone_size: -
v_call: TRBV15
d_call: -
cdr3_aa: CATSRDRAQGEEKLFF
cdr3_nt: TGTGCCACCAGCAGAGATCGGGCACAGGGAGAAGAAAAACTGTTTTTT

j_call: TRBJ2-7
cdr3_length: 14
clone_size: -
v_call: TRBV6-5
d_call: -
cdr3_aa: CASSGWQGAYEQYF
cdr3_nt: TGTGCCAGCAGTGGTTGGCAGGGTGCCTACGAGCAGTACTTC

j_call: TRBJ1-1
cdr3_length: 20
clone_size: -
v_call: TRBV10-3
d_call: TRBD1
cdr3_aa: CAISEGDRVDGGKGGTEAFF
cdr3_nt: TGTGCCATCAGTGAGGGGGACAGAGTCGATGGGGGGAAGGGGGGCACTGAAGCTTTCTTT

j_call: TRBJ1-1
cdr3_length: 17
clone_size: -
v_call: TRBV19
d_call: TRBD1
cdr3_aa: CASSPDGQGGMNTEAFF
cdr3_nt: TGTGCCAGTAGTCCAGACGGACAGGGGGGAATGAACACTGAAGCTTTCTTT

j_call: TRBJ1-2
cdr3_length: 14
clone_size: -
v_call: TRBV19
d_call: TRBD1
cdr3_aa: CAGLHRGSIYGYTF
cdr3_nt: TGTGCCGGGCTTCACAGGGGGTCTATCTATGGCTACACCTTC